This entry concerns a single TCR beta chain. The antigen is undetermined. This sample is part of a study of shared clonotypes between healthy human individuals. The V gene end was trimmed by 3 bases and the J gene end by 8 bases; junction bases not matched to a gene: 7. The CDR3 runs 16 residues. Germline-derived CDR1 and CDR2 are SGHVS and FNYEAQ. Overall study findings and caveats: Generation probabilities of non-shared clonotypes were lower (relative to those shared by all four donors).

Only in-frame clones appear in the TCRdb table, and some are missing; sequencing was by immunoSEQ multiplex PCR. Of some 2 million clones in the sample, about 95% are singletons; the top ten hold 0.85% to 1.3%. CD8 cells regarded as naive lacked CD45RO, were positively chosen for CCR7, and omitted terminally differentiated effector memory CD45RA+ cells. Recent acute infections and vaccinations were absent in the healthy HIV-negative adult donors. The V gene is TRBV7-6, the J gene TRBJ2-1, with TRBD2 identical over 13 bases. This TCR derives from a man between 18 and 29 years old in good health. Source material: naive CD8+ T cells sorted from blood. CDR3 DNA: TGTGCCAGCAGCTTTGGCACTAGCGGGGGGGCATATGAGCAGTTCTTC. Its protein product is CASSFGTSGGAYEQFF.